A selection of T cell receptor beta chains follows, all from one sample in a study of blood T cell repertoires in COVID-19. Profiled with immunoSEQ multiplex PCR; TCRdb holds only in-frame clones, not every one. The sample yields roughly 99,000 clones, roughly 90% seen once. The sample taken for sequencing was peripheral blood. These TCRs come from a man aged 35-49 years with active or convalescent COVID-19. CDR3s include the opening cysteine and the closing phenylalanine or tryptophan. D genes are given only for firm matches. Some rows have no size entry. The others give once, few or many, or a class for an expanded clone.

CDR3 protein,CDR3 DNA,J gene,CDR3 length,D gene,V gene,clone size
CASSLNGGAYEQYF,TGTGCCAGCAGTTTGAACGGGGGGGCCTACGAGCAGTACTTC,TRBJ2-7,14,TRBD2,TRBV28,.
CASSYSGTSGFRSYNEQFF,TGTGCCAGCAGTTACTCCGGGACTAGCGGGTTCCGCTCCTACAATGAGCAGTTCTTC,TRBJ2-1,19,TRBD2,TRBV6-2/TRBV6-3,.
CASGGSSYNEQFF,TGTGCCAGCGGAGGGAGCTCCTACAATGAGCAGTTCTTC,TRBJ2-1,13,.,TRBV7-8,.
CASWAGKNTGELFF,TGTGCCAGCTGGGCAGGGAAGAACACCGGGGAGCTGTTTTTT,TRBJ2-2,14,.,TRBV7-2,.
CASNGPEEKLFF,TGTGCCAGCAATGGTCCGGAGGAAAAACTGTTTTTT,TRBJ1-4,12,.,TRBV3-1/TRBV3-2,.
CASSQRWGGDGDGYTF,TGTGCCAGCAGCCAACGGTGGGGGGGGGATGGCGATGGCTACACCTTC,TRBJ1-2,16,.,TRBV4-2,.
CASSEAGGRTDTQYF,TGTGCCAGCAGTGAGGCAGGGGGTCGGACAGATACGCAGTATTTT,TRBJ2-3,15,TRBD1,TRBV27,once
CATSEAGTTGYTF,TGTGCCACCAGTGAAGCCGGGACAACCGGCTACACCTTC,TRBJ1-2,13,.,TRBV24-1,.
CAWRGRGEQYF,TGTGCCTGGAGGGGCAGGGGCGAGCAGTACTTC,TRBJ2-7,11,.,TRBV30,.
CASSSQGSNYGYTF,TGTGCCAGCAGCTCTCAGGGGTCTAACTATGGCTACACCTTC,TRBJ1-2,14,.,TRBV5-4,.
CAWSVLEQRNTEAFF,TGTGCCTGGAGTGTATTGGAACAGAGGAACACTGAAGCTTTCTTT,TRBJ1-1,15,.,TRBV30,.
CAISTPNREGYTF,TGTGCCATCTCGACACCCAACAGGGAGGGCTACACCTTC,TRBJ1-2,13,.,TRBV10-3,.
CASSPGLGPGLGEQFF,TGTGCCAGCAGCCCTGGGCTTGGGCCTGGTTTGGGTGAGCAGTTCTTC,TRBJ2-1,16,.,TRBV11-2,.
CASSFASGILSYNEQFF,TGTGCCAGCAGTTTTGCCAGCGGGATATTGTCCTACAATGAGCAGTTCTTC,TRBJ2-1,17,TRBD2,TRBV27,once
CASSPSSERYSGNTIYF,TGTGCCAGCTCACCTAGTTCTGAGCGGTACTCTGGAAACACCATATATTTT,TRBJ1-3,17,.,TRBV18,.
CASSSSGENEQYF,TGTGCTAGCAGCTCTTCGGGTGAGAACGAGCAGTACTTC,TRBJ2-7,13,.,TRBV7-7,.
CASSFGGSSTDTQYF,TGTGCCAGCAGTTTCGGGGGGAGCAGCACAGATACGCAGTATTTT,TRBJ2-3,15,TRBD2,TRBV27,.
CAWRWDTYQPQHF,TGTGCCTGGAGATGGGACACGTATCAGCCCCAGCATTTT,TRBJ1-5,13,.,TRBV21-1,.
CASSLGTSGLGEQYF,TGCGCCAGCAGCTTGGGGACTAGCGGATTGGGTGAGCAGTACTTC,TRBJ2-7,15,TRBD2,TRBV5-1,few
CASSLWDTATGELFF,TGTGCCAGCAGTTTATGGGACACAGCCACCGGGGAGCTGTTTTTT,TRBJ2-2,15,.,TRBV28,.
CATAAGLNTEAFF,TGTGCCACGGCAGCGGGACTGAACACTGAAGCTTTCTTT,TRBJ1-1,13,.,TRBV19,.
CASSFQGASQPQHF,TGTGCCAGCAGTTTCCAGGGGGCGAGTCAGCCCCAGCATTTT,TRBJ1-5,14,TRBD1,TRBV27,.
CASSIPGLQPQHF,TGTGCCAGCAGCATACCAGGGTTGCAGCCCCAGCATTTT,TRBJ1-5,13,.,TRBV7-2,.
CASSWATEAFF,TGTGCCAGCAGTTGGGCCACTGAAGCTTTCTTT,TRBJ1-1,11,.,TRBV6-2/TRBV6-3,.
CASMETGNAYEQYF,TGTGCCAGCATGGAGACAGGCAATGCCTACGAGCAGTACTTC,TRBJ2-7,14,.,TRBV2,.
CASSRDFGSSRGYTF,TGTGCCAGCAGTCGGGACTTTGGGTCTTCGCGGGGCTACACCTTC,TRBJ1-2,15,.,TRBV7-2,once
CASSHGLGGYTF,TGTGCCAGCAGTCATGGACTTGGCGGCTACACCTTC,TRBJ1-2,12,.,TRBV6-5,.
CASSAQGISSYNEQFF,TGTGCCAGTAGTGCACAGGGTATAAGCTCCTACAATGAGCAGTTCTTC,TRBJ2-1,16,.,TRBV19,.
CANGAGRTGYNEQFF,TGTGCCAACGGGGCGGGGAGGACGGGTTACAATGAGCAGTTCTTC,TRBJ2-1,15,.,TRBV3-1/TRBV3-2,.